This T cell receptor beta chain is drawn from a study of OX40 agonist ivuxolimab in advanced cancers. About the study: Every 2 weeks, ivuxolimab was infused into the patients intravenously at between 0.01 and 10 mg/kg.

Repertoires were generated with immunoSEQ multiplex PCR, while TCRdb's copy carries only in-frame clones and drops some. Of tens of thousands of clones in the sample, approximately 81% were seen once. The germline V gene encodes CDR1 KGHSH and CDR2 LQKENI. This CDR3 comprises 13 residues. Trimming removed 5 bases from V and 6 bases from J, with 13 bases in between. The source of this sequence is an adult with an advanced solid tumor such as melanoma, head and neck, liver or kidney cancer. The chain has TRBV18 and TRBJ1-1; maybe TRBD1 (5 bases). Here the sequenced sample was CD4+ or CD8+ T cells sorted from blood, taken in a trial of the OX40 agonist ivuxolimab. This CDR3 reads CASSASTEPEAFF. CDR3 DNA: TGTGCCAGCTCAGCTTCGACAGAACCTGAAGCTTTCTTT.